What follows describes a single T cell receptor (beta chain). This clone was counted at least ten times. Its antigen has not been determined. No clone much larger than this one lies a single base away; base qualities are absent. The CDR3 starts with the cysteine, ends with the phenylalanine, and has 16 residues. Only the CDR3 DNA is retained, 48 bases long and in frame from the first base. Reading the germline V gene gives CDR1 MDHEN and CDR2 SYDVKM. V is clipped by 5 bases and J by 0 bases, and the sequence between their germline boundaries is 14 bases long. This specimen comes from a study of metastatic and nonmetastatic thyroid tumors (dated by TCRdb to 2018 to 2020). With respect to the entire study: For patients with malignant and with benign thyroid disease, the researchers compared repertoires between peripheral blood samples and tumor or nodule tissue samples.

No treatment had been received by any patient before thyroid surgery. Patient clinical samples collected from about 2011 to 2019 were retrospectively analysed using T-cell receptor beta sequencing. Paper-wide results and their limitations: TCR beta diversity was reported as significantly higher in malignant tumors than in benign nodules, in both blood and tumor samples.

The method was PCR. TCRdb names Illumina HiSeq 4000 as the instrument used. The TCR beta-chain CDR3 region of each patient was profiled by high-throughput sequencing. From the authors' description of their analysis: Drawing on CDR3 differences between clinicopathological groups, the researchers built a classifier meant to tell apart patients with distant-metastatic papillary thyroid cancer. Repertoire diversity was assessed with the Shannon index, and tumor-blood repertoire similarity with the Morisita-Horn index. TCRdb reanalyzed the raw reads on its own, using fastp at Q25 for trimming and MiXCR for clone calling, and kept in-frame beta chains. The V and J calls shown here were made by TCRdb, not taken from the authors' results. The sample records some 22,000 clones, around 21% of which are singletons. The ten largest clones capture over 10% of the sample.

The origin of this receptor is a male donor with papillary thyroid cancer or a benign thyroid nodule (not recorded which). Some clones in this sample may be carry-over from other donors' samples. The rearrangement combines TRBV28 with TRBJ2-1; a confident D gene designation cannot be given. Sample: blood. The CDR3: CASSPVGVSSYNEQFF. The bases read TGTGCCAGCAGTCCCGTTGGCGTGAGCTCCTACAATGAGCAGTTCTTC.